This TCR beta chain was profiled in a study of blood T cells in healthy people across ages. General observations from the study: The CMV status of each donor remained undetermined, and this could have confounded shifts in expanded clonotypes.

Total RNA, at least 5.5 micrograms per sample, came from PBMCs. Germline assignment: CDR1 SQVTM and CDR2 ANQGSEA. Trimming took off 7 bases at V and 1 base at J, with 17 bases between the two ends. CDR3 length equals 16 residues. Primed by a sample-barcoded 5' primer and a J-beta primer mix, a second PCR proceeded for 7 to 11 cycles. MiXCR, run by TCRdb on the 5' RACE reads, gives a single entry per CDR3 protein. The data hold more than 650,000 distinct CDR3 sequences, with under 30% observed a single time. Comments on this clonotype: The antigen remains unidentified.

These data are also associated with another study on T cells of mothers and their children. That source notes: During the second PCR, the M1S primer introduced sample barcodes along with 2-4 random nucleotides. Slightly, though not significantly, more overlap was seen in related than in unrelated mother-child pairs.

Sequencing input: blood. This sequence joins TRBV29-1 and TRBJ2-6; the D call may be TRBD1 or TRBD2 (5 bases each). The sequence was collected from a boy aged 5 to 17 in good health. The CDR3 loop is CSAMERGYSGANVLTF. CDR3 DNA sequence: TGCAGCGCAATGGAGAGGGGATATTCTGGGGCCAACGTCCTGACTTTC.